The 25 T cell receptor beta chains presented below share a single source sample, sequenced in a study of blood T cell repertoires in COVID-19. Clones were sequenced by immunoSEQ multiplex PCR, and TCRdb holds only the in-frame ones, with some missing. The sample yields 200,000 to 250,000 clones, roughly 90% seen once. Sequencing was carried out using PBMCs or T cells enriched from blood (not recorded which). These receptors all stem from a man between 25 and 39 years old who had been exposed to COVID-19.

The J gene is TRBJ2-1, the V gene TRBV5-1, with TRBD2 matching over 14 bases. V was clipped by 2 bases and J by 3 bases; unmatched bases: 4. The CDR3 totals 17 residues. Germline assignment: CDR1 SGHRS and CDR2 YFSETQ. CDR3 amino acids: CASSLGLAGGLYNEQFF. The CDR3 DNA is TGCGCCAGCAGCTTAGGACTAGCGGGGGGACTCTACAATGAGCAGTTCTTC.

The chain employs TRBV28 and TRBJ2-2, with 7 bases fitting TRBD1. CDR3 length: 17 residues. The V gene end was trimmed by 3 bases and the J gene end by 2 bases; junction bases not matched to a gene: 9. Germline V gene data show CDR1 as MDHEN and CDR2 as SYDVKM. The CDR3, as DNA: TGTGCCAGCAGTTTCGCCGACAGGGTCGGAAACACCGGGGAGCTGTTTTTT. It is translated as CASSFADRVGNTGELFF.

In the case of this clone: The junction departs from the called germline gene at one end, perhaps through a read error. The rearrangement uses TRBV4-1 and TRBJ2-7, with D tentatively TRBD2 (7 bases). Germline lookup yields CDR1 MGHRA and CDR2 YSYEKL. The CDR3 covers 14 residues. This chain's CDR3 is CASSQRGGAYEQYF. The CDR3 bases are TGCGCCAGCAGCCAGAGGGGGGGAGCCTACGAGCAGTATTTC.

This clone was seen just once. The rearrangement uses TRBV18 and TRBJ1-5; D call uncertain. This CDR3 is 14 amino acids long. Trimming left V 6 bases short and J 5 bases short, with 14 bases between. The V gene's germline CDR1 is KGHSH and CDR2 LQKENI. The CDR3: CASSAGGQDQPQHF. The DNA of the CDR3 is TGTGCCAGCTCCGCGGGCGGCCAAGATCAGCCCCAGCATTTT. Full variable domain (remainder filled in from reference TRBV18 and TRBJ1-5): NAGVMQNPRHLVRRRGQEARLRCSPMKGHSHVYWYRQLPEEGLKFMVYLQKENIIDESGMPKERFSAEFPKEGPSILRIQQVVRGDSAAYFCASSAGGQDQPQHFGDGTRLSIL.

Note on this clone: Other nucleotide sequences in the sample specify the same CDR3. The chain couples TRBV19 to TRBJ2-4, with 8 bases lining up with TRBD2. The junction had 1 base not matched to a gene; V was cut back by 1 base and J by 5 bases. CDR3 length: 14 amino acids. Germline V gives CDR1 LNHDA, CDR2 SQIVND (reference sequence). CDR3 DNA sequence: TGTGCCAGTAGTATAGCGGGGGGGCAAAACATTCAGTACTTC. It yields the protein CASSIAGGQNIQYF.

This clone was picked up one time. The chain's CDR3 is CASSFEPSSSYEQYF. CDR3 bases: TGTGCCAGCAGCTTCGAACCCTCGAGCTCCTACGAGCAGTACTTC. The chain combines TRBV5-5 with TRBJ2-7; D is undetermined. The CDR3 runs to 15 residues. Trimming stripped 2 bases from V and 0 bases from J, with 12 bases between. The germline V gene encodes CDR1 SGHKS and CDR2 YYEKEE (reference sequence).

The chain carries TRBV18 and TRBJ2-7, with 9 positions matching TRBD1. V shed 0 bases and J 3 bases; nucleotides not matched to a gene: 0. The CDR3 consists of 14 residues. CDR1 and CDR2 from the germline V gene are KGHSH and LQKENI. In DNA, the CDR3 is TGTGCCAGCTCACCACCGGGACAGGGCTACGAGCAGTACTTC. The encoded protein is CASSPPGQGYEQYF.

DNA of the CDR3: TGCGCCAGCAGCGCGCTGCGTGGTGGGACAGACTCCTACAATGAGCAGTTCTTC. It specifies CASSALRGGTDSYNEQFF. The chain combines TRBV5-1 with TRBJ2-1; TRBD1 matches at 7 bases. Germline-derived CDR1 and CDR2 are SGHRS and YFSETQ. J was trimmed by 0 bases and V by 4 bases; bases with no gene match: 13. The CDR3 spans 18 residues.

The V and J genes are TRBV11-2 and TRBJ2-5; maybe TRBD2 (7 bases). The germline gives CDR1 SGHAT, CDR2 FQNNGV. With 0 bases removed from V and 6 bases from J, the gap between germline ends came to 14 bases. This CDR3 is built from 15 residues. In nucleotides, the CDR3 is TGTGCCAGCAGCTTAGATACGGGGGGCGGGCAGACCCAGTACTTC. This translates into CASSLDTGGGQTQYF.

This clone has just one count. This chain joins TRBV9 and TRBJ1-1; D gene uncertain. CDR3 length: 15 residues. Germline CDR1 SGDLS, CDR2 YYNGEE. Deletions cut 4 bases from V and 4 bases from J, with 17 bases between. This CDR3 is CASSPEARGGTEAFF. The CDR3 region has the DNA TGTGCCAGCAGCCCAGAGGCCCGAGGCGGCACTGAAGCTTTCTTT.

This chain joins TRBV12-3 or TRBV12-4 and TRBJ1-3; D unclear. The CDR3 length is 12 residues. V dropped 6 bases and J dropped 1 base, with 4 bases sitting between them. CDR3 region: CASRTSGNTIYF. CDR3 in DNA: TGTGCCAGCAGGACATCTGGAAACACCATATATTTT.

CDR3 loop: CASSRLSSGGRYNEQFF. CDR3 sequence (DNA): TGTGCCAGCAGCCGACTCTCTAGCGGGGGTCGGTACAATGAGCAGTTCTTC. V is TRBV7-3 and J is TRBJ2-1, with TRBD2 matching over 10 bases. The germline gives CDR1 SGHTA, CDR2 FQGTGA. V was pared by 5 bases and J by 4 bases, with 11 bases of the junction left unmatched. This CDR3 has 17 residues.

The J gene is TRBJ1-1, the V gene TRBV7-2; 7 bases align to TRBD1. This CDR3 region has 13 residues. J lost 7 bases, V lost 5 bases, and 7 bases had no gene match. The V gene's germline CDR1 is SGHTA and CDR2 FQGNSA. CDR3 in DNA: TGTGCCAGCAGCCCATACAGGGGAAGTGAAGCTTTCTTT. This sequence encodes CASSPYRGSEAFF.

V and J are TRBV9 and TRBJ1-6; D uncertain. CDR1 and CDR2 from the germline V gene are SGDLS and YYNGEE. The germline V and J ends were trimmed by 0 bases and 4 bases, with 8 bases remaining between them. The CDR3 runs to 15 residues. For the CDR3, the DNA is TGTGCCAGCAGCGTAGGGGGAGATTATAATTCACCCCTCCACTTT. Its protein is CASSVGGDYNSPLHF.

This chain uses TRBV28 with TRBJ1-4, with D possibly matching TRBD1 (6 bases). Germline lookup yields CDR1 MDHEN and CDR2 SYDVKM. The CDR3 is 15 amino acids. V shed 5 bases and J shed 3 bases, with 13 bases lying between them. The CDR3 DNA is TGTGCCAGCAGTGCAACAGGGAAGGCTAATGAAAAACTGTTTTTT. Translated: CASSATGKANEKLFF. Full variable domain (outside the CDR3, taken from reference TRBV28 and TRBJ1-4): DVKVTQSSRYLVKRTGEKVFLECVQDMDHENMFWYRQDPGLGLRLIYFSYDVKMKEKGDIPEGYSVSREKKERFSLILESASTNQTSMYLCASSATGKANEKLFFGSGTQLSVL.

The chain joins TRBV18 to TRBJ2-1; D may be TRBD2 (5 bases). CDR1 is KGHSH and CDR2 is LQKENI in the germline V gene. There are 15 residues in the CDR3. Trimming stripped 2 bases from V and 9 bases from J, with 17 bases between. The CDR3 sequence is CASSPNQSGKGEQFF. The CDR3 DNA is TGTGCCAGCTCACCAAACCAATCGGGGAAAGGTGAGCAGTTCTTC.

This chain links TRBV10-3 with TRBJ1-4, with TRBD1 matching 8 bases. Looked up from germline, CDR1 is ENHRY and CDR2 is SYGVKD. The CDR3 spans 12 residues. With 10 bases clipped from V and 6 bases from J, the junction kept 4 bases outside the gene matches. The CDR3 region is CATQTGDEKLFF. DNA of the CDR3: TGTGCCACCCAGACAGGGGATGAAAAACTGTTTTTT.

The chain couples TRBV6-5 to TRBJ2-7, with D possibly TRBD1 on 6 matching bases. The CDR3 runs 12 residues. V was trimmed by 5 bases and J by 1 base, leaving 6 bases between them. CDR1 MNHEY and CDR2 SVGAGI come from the germline V gene. The CDR3 coding sequence is TGTGCCAGCAGTACAGGGTCCTACGAGCAGTACTTC. Amino acid sequence: CASSTGSYEQYF.

This clone was detected once. V usage is TRBV7-9 and J usage is TRBJ2-7, with TRBD1 as a possible D gene (5 bases). Germline lookup yields CDR1 SEHNR and CDR2 FQNEAQ (reference sequence). This CDR3 is 13 amino acids long. V lost 2 bases and J 6 bases, leaving 11 bases between the germline ends. The CDR3 coding sequence is TGTGCCAGCAGCTTATCTGTAGGGGTCGAGCAGTACTTC. This sequence encodes CASSLSVGVEQYF. Complete variable domain (other parts from reference TRBV7-9 and TRBJ2-7): DTGVSQNPRHKITKRGQNVTFRCDPISEHNRLYWYRQTLGQGPEFLTYFQNEAQLEKSRLLSDRFSAERPKGSFSTLEIQRTEQGDSAMYLCASSLSVGVEQYFGPGTRLTVT.

As for this clone: An end of the junction differs from the germline gene, which may be a read error. The chain employs TRBV28 and TRBJ1-4; maybe TRBD1 (6 bases). Germline V gives CDR1 MDHEN, CDR2 SYDVKM. This CDR3 region has 15 residues. CDR3 sequence reads: CASNPGRGRGEKPFF. As DNA, the CDR3 is TGTGCCAGCAATCCGGGCAGGGGACGGGGTGAAAAACCGTTTTTT.

J is TRBJ2-2 and V is TRBV3-1 (or the pseudogene TRBV3-2); D is undetermined. Germline V gene data show CDR1 as LGHDT and CDR2 as YNNKEL (reference sequence). The V gene lost 4 bases and the J gene lost 7 bases, with 7 bases spanning the gap. The CDR3 extends over 12 amino acids. CDR3 loop: CASSPFFGELFF. CDR3 DNA: TGTGCCAGCAGCCCCTTTTTCGGGGAGCTGTTTTTT.

The chain recombines TRBV29-1 with TRBJ2-1; 7 positions match TRBD1. The CDR3 has 11 residues. CDR1 and CDR2 (germline): SQVTM, ANQGSEA. The junction had 3 bases not matched to a gene; V was cut back by 7 bases and J by 6 bases. CDR3 nucleotide sequence: TGCAGCGCCGGACAGGCCAATGAGCAGTTCTTC. Translation gives CSAGQANEQFF.

The chain employs TRBV2 and TRBJ1-2, with TRBD1 as a possible D gene (6 bases). Germline V gene data show CDR1 as SNHLY and CDR2 as FYNNEI. Trimming removed 9 bases at V and 0 bases at J, with 11 bases between. The CDR3 totals 13 residues. This CDR3 is CARTQGTNYGYTF. Written as DNA, the CDR3 is TGTGCCAGGACTCAGGGGACTAACTATGGCTACACCTTC.

The V call is TRBV25-1, the J call TRBJ2-7; TRBD1 aligns across 8 bases. CDR3 size: 15 residues. Unmatched junction bases numbered 5, after V lost 4 bases and J lost 0 bases. Germline V gene data show CDR1 as MGHDK and CDR2 as SYGVNS. DNA of the CDR3: TGTGCCAGCAGTGCGGGACAGGTGAGCTCCTACGAGCAGTACTTC. Translated: CASSAGQVSSYEQYF.

The rearrangement links TRBV18 to TRBJ2-2; the D gene is possibly TRBD1 (5 bases). The CDR3 covers 16 residues. The V gene's germline CDR1 is KGHSH and CDR2 LQKENI. Trimming stripped 2 bases from V and 5 bases from J, with 15 bases between. CDR3 in DNA: TGTGCCAGCTCACCAACCCAGGGTCGAGGTACCGGGGAGCTGTTTTTT. Translating gives CASSPTQGRGTGELFF.